One sample yielded the 16 T cell receptor beta chains listed below, sequenced in a study of shared clonotypes between healthy human individuals (dated by TCRdb to 2020 to 2021). The library was made by the immunoSEQ multiplex PCR assay. TCRdb holds this immuneACCESS table with in-frame rearrangements only. Some clones are missing; in checked studies, unresolved V genes explain under half, and the rest has no known cause. This sample gives hundreds of thousands of clones in total; roughly 80% of them show up just once. Under 15% of the sample is held by the ten biggest clonotypes. Sequenced input: PBMCs. These receptors came from a woman in her thirties or forties in good health. Some clones in this sample may be carry-over from other donors' samples.

A few counts support this clone. V gene TRBV6-1 combines with J gene TRBJ2-2; D ambiguous. With 3 bases removed from V and 4 bases from J, the gap between germline ends came to 6 bases. CDR3 size: 13 residues. CDR1 is MNHNS and CDR2 is SASEGT in the germline V gene. CDR3 DNA: TGTGCCAGCAGTGATTTCAGCACCGGGGAGCTGTTTTTT. It encodes CASSDFSTGELFF.

In the case of this clone: A single base is all that separates this from a far larger clone, so a read error is likely. Other nucleotide sequences in the sample specify the same CDR3. The chain employs TRBV5-1 and TRBJ2-2; D is unclear. The CDR3 length is 14 residues. V lost 0 bases and J lost 1, with 4 bases in between. Germline V gives CDR1 SGHRS, CDR2 YFSETQ. The CDR3 region is CASSLAQNTGELFF. In DNA form, the CDR3 reads TGCGCCAGCAGCTTGGCACAGAACACCGGGGAGCTGTTTTTT.

The V and J genes are TRBV7-3 and TRBJ2-2, with 12 positions matching TRBD2. J was trimmed by 1 base and V by 5 bases; bases with no gene match: 5. The CDR3 runs 17 residues. Germline V gives CDR1 SGHTA, CDR2 FQGTGA. The CDR3 spells CASSTGTSGLNTGELFF. The CDR3 DNA reads as TGTGCCAGCAGCACCGGGACTAGCGGGCTGAACACCGGGGAGCTGTTTTTT.

The J gene is TRBJ2-7, the V gene TRBV5-1, with D unclear. V lost 0 bases to trimming and J lost 2 bases, with 9 bases between them. Germline CDR1 is SGHRS and CDR2 is YFSETQ. The CDR3 is 14 amino acids. The CDR3 protein is CASSLEAVAYEQYF. The CDR3 DNA reads as TGCGCCAGCAGCTTGGAGGCAGTAGCCTACGAGCAGTACTTC.

V and J are TRBV19 and TRBJ1-5, with D possibly TRBD1 on 6 matching bases. Germline CDR1 and CDR2: LNHDA and SQIVND (reference sequence). This CDR3 has 18 amino acids. V was clipped by 7 bases and J by 0 bases, with 22 bases between them. The CDR3 DNA reads TGTGCCAGTACCTGGGGGCGGAACGAGGGGTATAGCAATCAGCCCCAGCATTTT. Translated, it gives CASTWGRNEGYSNQPQHF.

J is TRBJ1-1 and V is TRBV10-3; TRBD1 is a possible D gene (5 bases). The CDR3 loop spans 15 amino acids. Germline V gives CDR1 ENHRY, CDR2 SYGVKD. The germline V and J ends were trimmed by 4 bases and 0 bases, with 12 bases remaining between them. In nucleotides, the CDR3 is TGTGCCATCAGTGCTCAGGGAACCCTGAACACTGAAGCTTTCTTT. Its translation is CAISAQGTLNTEAFF.

The chain has TRBV11-2 and TRBJ2-1; 9 positions agree with TRBD2. Germline V gene lookup returns CDR1 SGHAT and CDR2 FQNNGV. V lost 6 bases to trimming and J lost 4 bases; unmatched junction nucleotides: 10. This CDR3 has 16 amino acids. CDR3 DNA sequence: TGTGCCAGCAGTGAGGGGGCGGGAGGGTGGTACAATGAGCAGTTCTTC. Residues: CASSEGAGGWYNEQFF.

This clone has a handful of counts. The chain links TRBV4-1 to TRBJ1-3; D gene unclear. Per germline, CDR1 MGHRA and CDR2 YSYEKL. V was pared by 4 bases and J by 2 bases, with 9 bases between. The CDR3 sequence is 14 residues long. The CDR3 region has the DNA TGCGCCAGCAGCCGCCTAGGTACTGGAAACACCATATATTTT. Its translation: CASSRLGTGNTIYF.

The chain combines TRBV18 with TRBJ2-5, with TRBD2 matching 15 bases. The CDR3 has 16 residues. The germline V gene encodes CDR1 KGHSH and CDR2 LQKENI. Unmatched junction bases numbered 4, after V lost 3 bases and J lost 5 bases. CDR3 in amino acids: CASSPGLAGGGETQYF. In DNA, the CDR3 is TGTGCCAGCTCACCGGGACTAGCGGGAGGTGGTGAGACCCAGTACTTC.

This chain joins TRBV19 and TRBJ2-2; no reliable D call. The germline CDR1 and CDR2 sequences are LNHDA and SQIVND (reference sequence). There are 13 residues in the CDR3. V lost 10 bases, J lost 4 bases, and 13 bases lay in between. The DNA for the CDR3 is TGTGCCACCCGTGATTGGGGCACCGGGGAGCTGTTTTTT. It specifies CATRDWGTGELFF.

This chain joins TRBV5-1 and TRBJ2-4; a weak D match, TRBD1 (6 bases). Germline V lookup: CDR1 SGHRS, CDR2 YFSETQ. V dropped 4 bases and J dropped 1 base, with 6 bases sitting between them. CDR3 length: 13 amino acids. The CDR3 nucleotides read TGCGCCAGCAGCACAGGGGCCAAAAACATTCAGTACTTC. This encodes CASSTGAKNIQYF.

The sample holds a few counts of this clone. The CDR3 sequence is CAVGPLGSYEQYF. The CDR3 DNA is TGTGCCGTCGGGCCTCTCGGCTCCTACGAGCAGTACTTC. The gene calls are TRBV25-1 and TRBJ2-7; D gene ambiguous. Germline loops: CDR1 MGHDK, CDR2 SYGVNS. The V and J ends lost 11 bases and 0 bases respectively, with 14 bases between them. The CDR3 runs 13 residues.

This clone was seen once. The chain couples TRBV14 to TRBJ2-1; D is unresolved. CDR3 length: 15 residues. CDR1 and CDR2 (germline): SGHDN, FVKESK. V lost 4 bases, J lost 0 bases, and 10 bases lay in between. The CDR3 DNA is TGTGCCAGCAGCCTGGCCGGATTCTCCTACAATGAGCAGTTCTTC. It yields the protein CASSLAGFSYNEQFF.

This CDR3 reads CASSVVGGGTDTQYF. The CDR3 bases are TGTGCCAGCAGCGTAGTTGGCGGAGGCACAGATACGCAGTATTTT. The rearrangement links TRBV9 to TRBJ2-3; D remains ambiguous. Trimming removed 0 bases from V and 1 base from J, with 9 bases in between. This CDR3 region has 15 residues. Germline-derived CDR1 and CDR2 are SGDLS and YYNGEE.

CDR3 DNA: TGTGCCAGCAGCCTTGCCGGGACAGGGGGATTCACCGGGGAGCTGTTTTTT. It specifies CASSLAGTGGFTGELFF. This sequence joins TRBV11-1 and TRBJ2-2, with 11 bases identical to TRBD1. The CDR3 consists of 17 residues. CDR1 is SGHAT and CDR2 is FQDESV in the germline V gene (reference sequence). J gave up 4 bases and V 5 bases, and 9 bases lay outside the gene matches.

The chain couples TRBV5-4 to TRBJ1-2, with a weak D call TRBD1 (6 bases). Germline values: CDR1 SGHNT, CDR2 YYREEE (reference sequence). CDR3 size: 14 residues. Trimming stripped 3 bases from V and 4 bases from J, with 13 bases between. The DNA of the CDR3 is TGTGCCAGCAGCTCGACCAGGGGAGGCTATGGCTACACCTTC. This translates into CASSSTRGGYGYTF.